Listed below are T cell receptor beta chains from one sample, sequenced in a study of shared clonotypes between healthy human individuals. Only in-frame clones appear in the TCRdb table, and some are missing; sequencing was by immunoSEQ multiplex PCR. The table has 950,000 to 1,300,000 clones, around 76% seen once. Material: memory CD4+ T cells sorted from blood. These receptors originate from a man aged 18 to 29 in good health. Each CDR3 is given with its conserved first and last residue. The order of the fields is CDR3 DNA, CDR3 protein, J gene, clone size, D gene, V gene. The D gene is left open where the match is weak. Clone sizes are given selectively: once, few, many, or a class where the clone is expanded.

TGTGCCAGCAGCTGGGCCGGGGGACCGGGCTACGAGCAGTACTTC CASSWAGGPGYEQYF TRBJ2-7 . . TRBV5-5
TGCGCCAGCAGCTTGGAACCGGGTCGAGATACGCAGTATTTT CASSLEPGRDTQYF TRBJ2-3 . . TRBV5-1
TGCGCCAGCAGCCCCGATGGGTCGGGGAAGGGTGGTAATGAGCAGTTCTTC CASSPDGSGKGGNEQFF TRBJ2-1 . . TRBV4-3
TGTGCCAGTAGTTCAAAGATATACAATGAGCAGTTCTTC CASSSKIYNEQFF TRBJ2-1 . . TRBV19
TGTGCCAGCAGTTACTCAGAAGCGGGACAGGGAGACTACACCTTC CASSYSEAGQGDYTF TRBJ1-2 . TRBD1 TRBV6-5
TGTGCCAGCAGCTCGGGACTATCGACGGGGACCCAGTACTTC CASSSGLSTGTQYF TRBJ2-5 . TRBD2 TRBV7-2
TGTGCCAGCAGCTCAAGACCCACCCGGGACAGGGGGACCGGGGAGCTGTTTTTT CASSSRPTRDRGTGELFF TRBJ2-2 . TRBD1 TRBV11-2
TGTGCCAGCGTCTTGGGGGCTGGGACGAACGAGCAGTACTTC CASVLGAGTNEQYF TRBJ2-7 . . TRBV2
TGTGCCAGCAGTTCCTGGGACAGTGGTAATGAAAAACTGTTTTTT CASSSWDSGNEKLFF TRBJ1-4 . TRBD1 TRBV6-5
TGCGCCAGCAGCGTCGATTGGGGTGAAGCTTTCTTT CASSVDWGEAFF TRBJ1-1 . . TRBV5-1
TGCGCCAGCAGCTTGGGCAGGGGATCTGCGGATACGCAGTATTTT CASSLGRGSADTQYF TRBJ2-3 . . TRBV5-1
TGCAGCGCCGAGGGGAGTGGGAACACTGAAGCTTTCTTT CSAEGSGNTEAFF TRBJ1-1 . . TRBV29-1
TGTGCCAGCAGCTTAGGGGTTACTGGGGCCAACGTCCTGACTTTC CASSLGVTGANVLTF TRBJ2-6 . . TRBV7-9
TGTGCCAGCAGTTTACGGGACAGGGGCGTCTACGAGCAGTACTTC CASSLRDRGVYEQYF TRBJ2-7 many TRBD1 TRBV27